The 9 T cell receptor beta chains in this list originate from one sample, sequenced in a study of T cell repertoires in cytomegalovirus infection. No antigen is known for these receptors. One entry per CDR3 protein results from TCRdb running MiXCR on the reads. The table has under 130,000 distinct CDR3 sequences, 35% to 50% seen once. The sample was CD8+ T cells from cultured PBMCs, taken from culture after CMV antigen stimulation. These receptors all stem from a human donor in good health (CMV status not recorded). Some clones in this sample may be carry-over from other donors' samples.

This clonotype has just a few counts. This sequence joins TRBV2 and TRBJ1-2, with D perhaps matching TRBD1 (5 bases). The V and J ends lost 8 bases and 7 bases respectively, with 17 bases between them. This CDR3 is built from 13 residues. Germline V gene sequence: CDR1 SNHLY, CDR2 FYNNEI. The CDR3 DNA sequence: TGTGCCAGCGGTGGAATGGGGGATCTTGGCTACACCTTC. Its protein is CASGGMGDLGYTF.

This clonotype was counted between two and nine times. In DNA, the CDR3 is TGTGCCAGCAGTGACGACATCGGTGGCTACACCTTC. Protein sequence: CASSDDIGGYTF. The chain links TRBV6-4 to TRBJ1-2; the D is unclear. The CDR3 is 12 amino acids. V shed 2 bases and J shed 7 bases, with 8 bases lying between them. Germline CDR1 reads MRHNA; CDR2 reads SNTAGT.

CDR3 bases: TGTGCCAGCAGCCCTTCGACAGGGTTTCCCTACGAGCAGTACTTC. The encoded protein is CASSPSTGFPYEQYF. The chain has TRBV9 and TRBJ2-7, with TRBD1 matching 7 bases. Per germline, CDR1 SGDLS and CDR2 YYNGEE. After removal of 4 bases from V and 2 bases from J, the junction contained 9 bases not matched to a gene. There are 15 residues in the CDR3.

This sequence joins TRBV19 and TRBJ1-1; D remains unclear. V lost 4 bases to trimming and J lost 2 bases, with 17 bases between them. Germline loops: CDR1 LNHDA, CDR2 SQIVND (reference sequence). CDR3 length: 16 residues. The CDR3 spells CASSKGFRALNTEAFF. CDR3 DNA: TGTGCCAGTAGTAAGGGTTTTCGGGCTCTAAACACTGAAGCTTTCTTT.

The chain couples TRBV2 to TRBJ1-1, with 8 bases matching TRBD1. Germline-derived CDR1 and CDR2 are SNHLY and FYNNEI. Trimming removed 1 base from V and 1 base from J; junction bases left unmatched: 2. The CDR3 is 15 amino acids. The CDR3 here is CASSEGQGANTEAFF. The DNA of the CDR3 is TGTGCCAGCAGTGAAGGCCAGGGGGCGAACACTGAAGCTTTCTTT.

This chain uses TRBV10-3 with TRBJ2-5; D gene uncertain. CDR1 and CDR2 from the germline V gene are ENHRY and SYGVKD. The CDR3 has 12 residues. The germline V and J ends were trimmed by 2 bases and 2 bases, with 3 bases remaining between them. CDR3 bases: TGTGCCATCAGTGAGCGACAAGAGACCCAGTACTTC. This codes for CAISERQETQYF.

The CDR3 sequence is CSASGSFDSSYEQYF. The CDR3 DNA reads as TGCAGTGCTAGCGGGTCTTTCGACAGCTCCTACGAGCAGTACTTC. This chain uses TRBV20-1 with TRBJ2-7; a possible D gene is TRBD1 (5 bases). The CDR3 extends over 15 amino acids. Germline V gene data show CDR1 as DFQATT and CDR2 as SNEGSKA (reference sequence). Trimming shortened V by 3 bases and J by 0 bases, and 15 bases separated the two germline ends.

This clonotype has a handful of counts. The chain links TRBV6-5 to TRBJ1-1; D might be TRBD1 (6 bases). Trimming left V 5 bases short and J 5 bases short, with 15 bases between. The CDR3 loop spans 14 amino acids. CDR1 and CDR2 (germline): MNHEY, SVGAGI. The CDR3 bases are TGTGCCAGCAGTCAAACACAGGGAGGGACTGAAGCTTTCTTT. Translating it yields CASSQTQGGTEAFF.

V gene TRBV6-1 combines with J gene TRBJ2-3; 7 nucleotides line up with TRBD2. The CDR3 has 15 amino acids. Unmatched junction bases numbered 7, after V lost 5 bases and J lost 2 bases. Germline CDR1 is MNHNS and CDR2 is SASEGT. CDR3 sequence (DNA): TGTGCCAGCAGTCCGTGGGGGGGGGACACAGATACGCAGTATTTT. Its protein product is CASSPWGGDTDTQYF.